Reported below is one TCR beta chain. The count of this clone is one. The antigen this receptor binds is unknown. Per-base quality was not reported, and no clone a single base away is much larger than it. TCR CDR3 regions were amplified from genomic DNA by multiplex PCR using the deep immunoSEQ assay. Extracted genomic DNA from each cell subset was spread evenly across all wells of several immunoSEQ 96-well plates, with each plate serving as a replicate. For sorted subsets, approximately 210 ng of genomic DNA, equivalent to some 33,000 T cell genomes, went into each replicate PCR. Purified libraries were quantified with a Qubit 3.0 fluorometer, sized on a Bioanalyzer 2100, and re-quantified with the KAPA Library Quantification kit. Each immunoSEQ 96-well plate was sequenced on its own single-read 150-cycle Illumina NextSeq 550 flow cell. Processing in the source paper ran as follows. Because the immunoSEQ output held only junctional sequences and lacked quality scores, the filtering could not match the filtering applied to full-length reads. To assign V/J genes and CDR3, sequences were annotated against IMGT germline references using PyIR, a Python wrapper for IgBLAST v1.9. Any read was removed if the V/J assignment was weak (E-value above 1e-6), the CDR3 was missing, or the read contained stop codons, out-of-frame junctions, or ambiguous translated residues. V3J clonotypes were defined as sequences sharing an identical inferred V gene, J gene, and CDR3 amino acid sequence. Percentage overlap between repertoires was computed as shared unique clonotypes divided by the size of the smaller repertoire. Three approaches were used to assess repertoire richness: RTK rarefaction, the Chao1 estimator, and Recon v2.1 estimates of unobserved clonotypes. Generation probabilities were computed with OLGA for all TCRbeta clonotypes obtained by the gDNA method from a few donors. TCRdb provides this immuneACCESS table in a form limited to in-frame rearrangements. Some clones are lacking; in checked studies, under half of them reflect an unresolved V gene, and why the rest are absent is not known. V and J calls and clone size follow that table, whereas D and trimming were derived from the DNA. In all, the sample holds 2 million to 3 million clones, and over 85% of those were seen once. The ten biggest clones cover over 0.12% of the sample.

These data come from a study of shared clonotypes between healthy human individuals (dated by TCRdb to the early 2020s). With regard to the full study: A couple of women and three men aged 18 to 49 years were included in the cohort. For each donor, CD4 naive and CD4 memory were each run on three plates, CD8 naive on two plates, and CD8 memory on one plate. To estimate repertoire size and how much clonotype sharing occurs between individuals, the study deeply sequenced the blood TCR repertoires of about five healthy adults. Libraries were prepared and TCR repertoires were sequenced by different laboratories using diverse techniques, in order to increase sequencing depth and limit assay-specific biases. Each donor's leukapheresis produced roughly between roughly 0.85 and 9.5 billion PBMCs.

Healthy HIV-negative adults with no recently reported acute infections or vaccinations were included as donors. All donors were Caucasian adults living in Nashville, Tennessee, USA. Magnetic negative selection was used to enrich CD4+ T cells, after which naive cells were positively selected on CD45RA and the negative fraction became the memory subset. After blood collection by leukapheresis, PBMCs were isolated using Ficoll-Histopaque density gradient centrifugation and then cryopreserved in the vapor phase of liquid nitrogen. Analytical flow cytometry was used to check the purity and quantity of every magnetically sorted T cell population. Each sorted fraction had its genomic DNA isolated and then quantified by UV absorbance on a Nanodrop 2000c. What the study reported, not specific to this receptor: Naive subsets generally had larger estimated clonotype richness than memory subsets did. Incomplete sequencing was indicated by rarefaction of sorted-subset datasets, despite the large sequencing depth. Sampling was limited to blood, and TCR repertoires in tissue likely differ from TCR repertoires in blood. Based on pairwise subsampling, the degree of clonotype sharing among donors was expected to be affected by sequencing depth. Because the study included only a small number of donors, the genetic and exposure-history diversity represented was limited. Higher generation probabilities were observed for clonotypes shared by all four sorted-subset donors than for non-shared clonotypes. Across four donors, approximately 4.6% of naive CD4, roughly 3.8% of naive CD8, 2.3% of memory CD4, and approximately 0.4% of memory CD8 clonotypes were shared.

Trimming removed 3 bases from V and 2 bases from J, leaving 8 bases between the germline ends. CDR3 length: 15 amino acids, cysteine to phenylalanine. This entry keeps only the CDR3 DNA: 45 bases, framed from base 1. According to the germline V gene, CDR1 reads KGHSH and CDR2 reads LQKENI. The TCR was taken from a man aged 18 to 30 in good health. Sequencing was carried out using naive CD4+ T cells sorted from blood. The cell subset or site label of this sample denotes: CD45RA+ positively selected. The chain is made from TRBV18 and TRBJ2-6; a confident D gene designation cannot be given. The encoded CDR3 is CASSPTEAGANVLTF. In nucleotide form, the sequence is TGTGCCAGCTCACCCACAGAGGCTGGGGCCAACGTCCTGACTTTC. The full variable domain, completed from the reference TRBV18 and TRBJ2-6 proteins outside the CDR3, reads NAGVMQNPRHLVRRRGQEARLRCSPMKGHSHVYWYRQLPEEGLKFMVYLQKENIIDESGMPKERFSAEFPKEGPSILRIQQVVRGDSAAYFCASSPTEAGANVLTFGAGSRLTVL.